The text below deals with one T cell receptor beta chain. This clone was seen just once. No cognate antigen has been identified for it. One base away there is no much larger clone; base qualities are not given. The data belong to a study of memory CD4+ T cells and cytomegalovirus serostatus (dated by TCRdb to 2018 to 2020). With regard to the full study: A total of 35 or so healthy Belgian adults, of whom 9 were CMV seropositive and about 24 were CMV seronegative, were included in the cohort. To replicate a published TCR-based CMV serostatus classifier, the researchers sequenced the CD4+ memory TCRbeta repertoires of a Belgian cohort whose cytomegalovirus serostatus was known.

The Quick-DNA Microprep Kit was used to extract genomic DNA from the sorted cells. TCRbeta DNA was amplified with the immunoSEQ hsTCRbeta kit following the manufacturer's protocol. An Illumina MiSeq instrument was used to sequence the TCRbeta libraries. Concerning the study's data processing: Removing out-of-frame sequences left some 2,200,000 distinct TCRbeta sequences, an average of roughly 67,000 per individual. Each individual was scored by the count of fewer than 200 previously reported CMV-associated TCRbeta sequences and the total productive distinct TCRbeta count. A beta-binomial model was reimplemented in Python, and random forests from scikit-learn, run with default parameters, were trained on data from the US cohort. Classifier performance on the Belgian cohort was summarized as median AUC with percentile confidence intervals over 10,000 bootstrap iterations. Entries here come from immuneACCESS through TCRdb and include only in-frame sequences with V and J called. Some clones fail to appear in such tables; in the studies checked, an unresolved V gene covers under half of the shortfall, and the cause of the remainder is unknown. V and J calls and clone size are those listed in that table; D and trimming were worked out from the DNA. For this sample the table gives approximately 63,000 clones, of which around 80% were detected only once. Approximately 0.5% of the sample rests with the top ten.

CDR1 and CDR2 are read off the germline V gene as SQVTM and ANQGSEA. V sheds 4 bases and J sheds 4 bases, leaving 13 bases between their ends. The CDR3 runs 13 residues from the cysteine to the phenylalanine. Only the CDR3 portion is preserved as DNA: 39 bases, with reading frame beginning at the first base. Single viable CD3+CD4+CD8-CD45RO+ cells were sorted as memory CD4+ T cells on a FACSAria II. CMV serostatus was determined with a Roche Elecsys assay detecting serum IgG against CMV pp150, pp28, p38 and p52. After thawing, total CD4+ T cells were enriched by positive selection with CD4 magnetic microbeads. The samples came from a different study that was designed specifically to examine the CD4+ T cell memory repertoire. Peripheral blood mononuclear cells were isolated and cryopreserved according to standard operating procedures, and serum was stored at -80 degrees C. The staining relied on CD3-PerCP (BW264/56), CD4-APC (RPA-T4), CD45RO-PE (UCHT1) and CD8-Pacific Orange (3B5) antibodies, and Sytox blue was used to exclude non-viable cells.

Summary of the overall study and its limitations: CMV serostatus prediction reached a median bootstrapped AUC of approximately 0.96 with the original framework and just under 0.93 with a US-trained random forest. Only CD4+CD45RO+ memory cells were sequenced, unlike the original study, which covered naive and memory CD4+ and CD8+ populations. Results were interpreted as suggesting that the CMV-associated TCR signature is largely present in the CD4+ memory repertoire. On the Belgian cohort, the classifier built on the original framework reached a median bootstrapped AUC of approximately 0.95, with a 95% CI of 0.76-1.00. Among the 160 or so previously reported CMV-associated TCRbeta sequences, some 69 showed up in the CD4+ memory repertoires, with each one found in between one and five individuals.

This sequence originates from an adult in good health and CMV-seronegative. Some clones in this sample may be carry-over from other donors' samples. The sequence links TRBV29-1 to TRBJ1-2; perhaps TRBD1 is the D gene, with 6 bases matching. The specimen was memory CD4+ T cells from blood. The DNA reads as follows: TGCAGCGTTGTAGGGGGGACCCCCTATGGCTACACCTTC. Its protein product is CSVVGGTPYGYTF.